Listed here are 23 T cell receptor beta chains from one sample, sequenced in a study of Ad26.COV2.S vaccination and SARS-CoV-2 variants (dated by TCRdb to about 2021). Libraries were made using the immunoSEQ multiplex PCR assay. The immuneACCESS repertoire file appears here via TCRdb, limited to in-frame rearrangements. These files lack a portion of the clones; in checked studies, under half of the deficit traces to unresolved V genes, and the cause of the others is not known. The sample contains hundreds of thousands of clones, about 88% of them found a single time. In total, the top ten clones hold roughly 2.5% of the sample. Sample treatment or condition, as interpreted from the label and publication: roughly 18 received Ad26.COV2.S at low or high dose, single or two shots; several received placebo; per-sample allocation not given. Repertoires of vaccine and placebo recipients were sequenced from samples collected on day 63 after the first injection.

The input for sequencing was peripheral blood, taken in a trial of Ad26.COV2.S vaccine versus placebo. The receptors shown here come from a person between 18 and 65 years old who received the Ad26.COV2.S COVID-19 vaccine or a placebo.

This clone was seen just once. This chain joins TRBV6-2 or TRBV6-3 and TRBJ2-2; 9 nucleotides line up with TRBD2. Per the germline V gene, CDR1 is MNHEY and CDR2 is SVGEGT. The CDR3 loop spans 14 amino acids. After removal of 2 bases from V and 6 bases from J, the junction contained 1 base not matched to a gene. CDR3 nucleotide sequence: TGTGCCAGCAGTTACGGACTAGCGTCCGGGGAGCTGTTTTTT. Protein product: CASSYGLASGELFF.

V and J are TRBV19 and TRBJ1-5; D is unresolved. The germline CDR1 and CDR2 sequences are LNHDA and SQIVND (reference sequence). V was pared by 0 bases and J by 7 bases, with 16 bases between. The CDR3 has 16 amino acids. CDR3: CASSIDPNSAYQPQHF. The CDR3 DNA sequence: TGTGCCAGTAGTATAGATCCAAATTCCGCGTACCAGCCCCAGCATTTT.

The chain recombines TRBV3-1 (or the pseudogene TRBV3-2) with TRBJ2-1, with a tentative D call TRBD2 (7 bases). Trimming shortened V by 4 bases and J by 7 bases, and 11 bases separated the two germline ends. Germline loops: CDR1 LGHDT, CDR2 YNNKEL (reference sequence). There are 13 residues in the CDR3. CDR3 bases: TGTGCCAGCAGCCTCCGGGGGGCAAATGAGCAGTTCTTC. Residues: CASSLRGANEQFF.

The chain combines TRBV5-4 with TRBJ1-5; TRBD1 agrees at 9 bases. There are 15 residues in the CDR3. The V gene end was trimmed by 0 bases and the J gene end by 6 bases; junction bases not matched to a gene: 4. Germline V gene lookup returns CDR1 SGHNT and CDR2 YYREEE (reference sequence). The CDR3 DNA reads TGTGCCAGCAGCTTGGGGACAGGGGTGAGTCAGCCCCAGCATTTT. It encodes CASSLGTGVSQPQHF.

The genes are TRBV6-5 and TRBJ2-7; 8 nucleotides agree with TRBD2. From germline, CDR1 is MNHEY and CDR2 SVGAGI. J gave up 6 bases and V 6 bases, and 4 bases lay outside the gene matches. This CDR3 is 12 amino acids long. The CDR3 sequence is CASSGLAFEQYV. CDR3 nucleotides: TGTGCCAGCAGCGGACTAGCCTTCGAGCAGTACGTC.

In its sample, this clone was seen once. The gene calls are TRBV6-5 and TRBJ1-2; D perhaps matches TRBD1 (5 bases). Germline-derived CDR1 and CDR2 are MNHEY and SVGAGI. The CDR3 sequence is 16 residues long. Between the trimmed V and J ends, which lost 4 bases and 5 bases, there was a span of 20 bases. The CDR3 sequence: CASSWATARAPYGYTF. DNA of the CDR3: TGTGCCAGCAGTTGGGCGACAGCCAGGGCCCCATATGGCTACACCTTC.

The V and J genes are TRBV15 and TRBJ2-4, with 8 bases matching TRBD1. Germline CDR1 and CDR2: LNHNV and YYDKDF (reference sequence). This CDR3 comprises 16 residues. V lost 2 bases, J lost 0 bases, and 3 bases stayed unmatched. The CDR3 sequence is CATSRRTGLAKNIQYF. For the CDR3, the DNA is TGTGCCACCAGCAGAAGGACAGGGCTAGCCAAAAACATTCAGTACTTC.

The chain uses TRBV18 and TRBJ2-7; 8 bases are shared with TRBD2. Germline loops: CDR1 KGHSH, CDR2 LQKENI. This CDR3 spans 14 amino acids. V trimming: 3 bases; J trimming: 5 bases; junction bases outside the gene matches: 6. The CDR3 protein is CASSPAGTSDEQYV. The CDR3 region has the DNA TGTGCCAGCTCACCCGCCGGGACTAGTGACGAGCAGTACGTC.

The genes are TRBV7-2 and TRBJ2-7; perhaps TRBD1 as D (6 bases). The CDR3 runs 13 residues. The germline V and J ends were trimmed by 1 base and 3 bases, with 7 bases remaining between them. Looked up from germline, CDR1 is SGHTA and CDR2 is FQGNSA. The CDR3 sequence is CASSLVDSYEQYF. In nucleotides, the CDR3 is TGTGCCAGCAGCTTAGTGGACAGCTACGAGCAGTACTTC.

This clone was detected a few times. The CDR3 reads CASSFGADNQPQHF. DNA of the CDR3: TGTGCCAGCAGTTTCGGGGCAGATAATCAGCCCCAGCATTTT. The V call is TRBV27, the J call TRBJ1-5, with D tentatively TRBD1 (5 bases). CDR1 and CDR2 from the germline V gene are MNHEY and SMNVEV (reference sequence). Trimming took 3 bases from V and 4 from J, leaving 10 bases between them. CDR3 length: 14 amino acids.

J is TRBJ1-1 and V is TRBV7-2; no reliable D call. Germline V gives CDR1 SGHTA, CDR2 FQGNSA. V was shortened by 1 base and J by 7 bases, with 7 bases between the two germline ends. The CDR3 loop spans 12 amino acids. For the CDR3, the DNA is TGTGCCAGCAGCTTAGTAGCCAGTGAAGCTTTCTTT. It specifies CASSLVASEAFF.

This clone was recorded once. The chain carries TRBV27 and TRBJ1-5, with D unresolved. This CDR3 is built from 13 residues. V lost 3 bases to trimming and J lost 3 bases, with 6 bases between them. Germline loops: CDR1 MNHEY, CDR2 SMNVEV (reference sequence). CDR3 sequence reads: CASSFGFNQPQHF. The CDR3 nucleotides read TGTGCCAGCAGTTTTGGCTTCAATCAGCCCCAGCATTTT.

The rearrangement joins TRBV5-4 to TRBJ2-1; D is perhaps TRBD2 (7 bases). The germline V gene encodes CDR1 SGHNT and CDR2 YYREEE (reference sequence). The CDR3 sequence is 15 residues long. V was clipped by 4 bases and J by 9 bases, with 20 bases between them. CDR3 residues: CASSKGGGHSSEQFF. Written as DNA, the CDR3 is TGTGCCAGCAGCAAGGGGGGGGGCCATTCAAGTGAGCAGTTCTTC.

This clone was observed a handful of times. This chain links TRBV2 with TRBJ1-5; no clear D gene. The germline V and J ends were trimmed by 2 bases and 4 bases, with 15 bases remaining between them. This CDR3 region has 16 residues. From germline, CDR1 is SNHLY and CDR2 FYNNEI. The CDR3 region is CASSEPTYRANQPQHF. CDR3 DNA: TGTGCCAGCAGTGAACCCACATACCGGGCGAATCAGCCCCAGCATTTT.

The CDR3 DNA sequence: TGCAGTGCTAGTAGGAGGGCCACTGAAGCTTTCTTT. Translating it yields CSASRRATEAFF. This chain uses TRBV20-1 with TRBJ1-1; no reliable D call. CDR3 length equals 12 residues. The germline V gene has CDR1 DFQATT and CDR2 SNEGSKA (reference sequence). V shed 3 bases and J shed 4 bases, with 9 bases lying between them.

J is TRBJ1-1 and V is TRBV28; no definite D call. This CDR3 has 11 residues. Germline assignment: CDR1 MDHEN and CDR2 SYDVKM. Trimming took 8 bases from V and 3 from J, leaving 7 bases between them. CDR3 loop: CASGWDTEAFF. The CDR3 DNA sequence: TGTGCCAGCGGTTGGGACACTGAAGCTTTCTTT. Full variable domain (rest looked up from reference TRBV28 and TRBJ1-1): DVKVTQSSRYLVKRTGEKVFLECVQDMDHENMFWYRQDPGLGLRLIYFSYDVKMKEKGDIPEGYSVSREKKERFSLILESASTNQTSMYLCASGWDTEAFFGQGTRLTVV.

The gene calls are TRBV5-5 and TRBJ2-1, with TRBD2 as a possible D gene (6 bases). The germline CDR1 and CDR2 sequences are SGHKS and YYEKEE (reference sequence). The CDR3 extends over 14 amino acids. V lost 0 bases to trimming and J lost 3 bases, with 7 bases between them. CDR3 coding DNA: TGTGCCAGCAGCTTGGACGGGGGCTACAATGAGCAGTTCTTC. The encoded protein is CASSLDGGYNEQFF.

The gene calls are TRBV6-5 and TRBJ1-6, with TRBD1 matching 7 bases. Germline V gene data show CDR1 as MNHEY and CDR2 as SVGAGI. The length of the CDR3 is 15 residues. The V gene end was trimmed by 1 base and the J gene end by 6 bases; junction bases not matched to a gene: 3. Here the CDR3 reads CASSYYRDSNSPLHF. The CDR3 nucleotides are TGTGCCAGCAGTTACTACCGGGACAGTAATTCACCCCTCCACTTT.

This sequence joins TRBV11-3 and TRBJ2-2; a possible D gene is TRBD1 (6 bases). Between the trimmed V and J ends, which lost 1 base and 4 bases, there was a span of 22 bases. The V gene's germline CDR1 is SGHNT and CDR2 YENEEA. This CDR3 contains 19 residues. The CDR3, as DNA: TGTGCCAGCAGCTTAGGGTGGCAGGGGCTATGGGGTAGCACCGGGGAGCTGTTTTTT. It translates to CASSLGWQGLWGSTGELFF.

The chain links TRBV18 to TRBJ2-2; 11 bases are a match to TRBD2. This CDR3 has 15 amino acids. The germline V gene has CDR1 KGHSH and CDR2 LQKENI. Losses at the gene ends were 8 bases for V and 4 bases for J; bases not matched to a gene: 6. CDR3 residues: CASQTSGGLTGELFF. CDR3 nucleotide sequence: TGTGCCAGCCAAACTAGCGGGGGCCTCACCGGGGAGCTGTTTTTT. The entire variable domain, with the rest obtained from reference TRBV18 and TRBJ2-2, is as follows: NAGVMQNPRHLVRRRGQEARLRCSPMKGHSHVYWYRQLPEEGLKFMVYLQKENIIDESGMPKERFSAEFPKEGPSILRIQQVVRGDSAAYFCASQTSGGLTGELFFGEGSRLTVL.

The V and J genes are TRBV19 and TRBJ2-7; D might be TRBD1 or TRBD2, each matching 5 bases. This CDR3 contains 13 residues. Germline lookup yields CDR1 LNHDA and CDR2 SQIVND (reference sequence). V lost 11 bases, J lost 1 base, and 15 bases lay in between. This CDR3 is CAAAQRGSYEQYF. CDR3 DNA: TGTGCCGCCGCCCAGAGGGGTTCCTACGAGCAGTACTTC.

The rearrangement uses TRBV10-3 and TRBJ2-7; 10 bases are a match to TRBD2. The ends lost 2 bases at V and 8 bases at J; junction bases unmatched: 6. Germline CDR1 is ENHRY and CDR2 is SYGVKD. This CDR3 is built from 14 residues. The CDR3 region has the DNA TGTGCCATCAGTGAGAGCGGGGGGGTATTGAAGCAGTACTTC. Protein product: CAISESGGVLKQYF.

The chain couples TRBV28 to TRBJ1-5; TRBD1 matches at 7 bases. Germline CDR1 is MDHEN and CDR2 is SYDVKM. The CDR3 runs to 15 residues. The V gene end was trimmed by 6 bases and the J gene end by 2 bases; junction bases not matched to a gene: 7. The chain's CDR3 is CASRTGMLGNQPQHF. The CDR3 DNA is TGTGCCAGCAGGACAGGGATGTTGGGCAATCAGCCCCAGCATTTT.